The next 15 T cell receptor beta chains were all read from a single sample in a study of blood T cell repertoires in COVID-19 (dated by TCRdb to the early 2020s). The library relied on the immunoSEQ multiplex PCR assay. TCRdb retrieved this table from immuneACCESS and kept in-frame rearrangements only. Not all clones are present; in checked studies, unresolved V genes account for under half, and no reason is known for the remainder. The sample yields under 300,000 clones; roughly nine tenths were counted once. 2% to 3% of the sample is in the top ten clones. The sequenced sample consisted of PBMCs or T cells enriched from blood (not recorded which). The receptor set was obtained from a woman under 30 who had recovered from COVID-19.

This chain connects TRBV18 to TRBJ2-2; 9 bases are a match to TRBD1. Germline CDR1 and CDR2: KGHSH and LQKENI. The CDR3 runs 15 residues. The junction had 4 bases not matched to a gene; V was cut back by 4 bases and J by 4 bases. CDR3 sequence (DNA): TGTGCCAGCTCACGAAGACAGGGGGTCACCGGGGAGCTGTTTTTT. Encoded protein: CASSRRQGVTGELFF.

This clone has a single count. V usage is TRBV19 and J usage is TRBJ1-5; no clear D gene. V lost 0 bases and J lost 4, with 10 bases in between. This CDR3 is built from 15 residues. Germline V gene data show CDR1 as LNHDA and CDR2 as SQIVND (reference sequence). The chain's CDR3 is CASSIDKGGNQPQHF. As DNA, the CDR3 is TGTGCCAGTAGTATAGATAAGGGAGGGAATCAGCCCCAGCATTTT.

The J gene is TRBJ2-3, the V gene TRBV5-1, with 9 bases fitting TRBD1. The trim removed 6 bases at V and 1 base at J, leaving 9 bases unmatched. Germline loops: CDR1 SGHRS, CDR2 YFSETQ. The CDR3 contains 16 residues. The chain's CDR3 is CASIPGTGFGTDTQYF. The CDR3, as DNA: TGCGCCAGCATTCCCGGGACAGGGTTCGGCACAGATACGCAGTATTTT.

The gene calls are TRBV25-1 and TRBJ2-1; 9 positions agree with TRBD2. The CDR3 length is 15 residues. CDR1 MGHDK and CDR2 SYGVNS come from the germline V gene. The V and J ends lost 7 bases and 4 bases, in that order; junction bases with no gene match: 8. CDR3 region: CASNRPSGGYNEQFF. The CDR3 coding sequence is TGTGCCAGCAACCGACCGAGCGGGGGGTACAATGAGCAGTTCTTC.

The chain links TRBV5-4 to TRBJ2-2; 10 nucleotides align to TRBD1. The CDR3 extends over 15 amino acids. Trimming removed 6 bases from V and 7 bases from J; junction bases left unmatched: 9. CDR1 and CDR2 (germline): SGHNT, YYREEE (reference sequence). The CDR3 DNA follows: TGTGCCAGCACCTTAGGGACAGGGGCTGGCGGGGAGCTGTTTTTT. Amino acid sequence: CASTLGTGAGGELFF.

This clone came up once. The chain recombines TRBV13 with TRBJ2-7, with D perhaps TRBD2 (6 bases). CDR1 and CDR2 (germline): PRHDT, FYEKMQ (reference sequence). CDR3 length equals 16 residues. Between the trimmed V and J ends, which lost 4 bases and 6 bases, there was a span of 22 bases. The CDR3 DNA sequence: TGTGCCAGCAGCTCCCAAGTTCCTGCGGGGATCTCCGAGCAGTACTTC. Its protein is CASSSQVPAGISEQYF. Combining the CDR3 with reference TRBV13 and TRBJ2-7 gives the whole variable domain AAGVIQSPRHLIKEKRETATLKCYPIPRHDTVYWYQQGPGQDPQFLISFYEKMQSDKGSIPDRFSAQQFSDYHSELNMSSLELGDSALYFCASSSQVPAGISEQYFGPGTRLTVT.

V usage is TRBV5-6 and J usage is TRBJ1-5; D might be TRBD1 (5 bases). Germline-derived CDR1 and CDR2 are SGHDT and YYEEEE. The CDR3 length is 16 residues. V shed 0 bases and J shed 0 bases, with 10 bases lying between them. The CDR3 sequence is CASSLGDRFSNQPQHF. The CDR3 DNA follows: TGTGCCAGCAGCTTGGGCGACAGATTTAGCAATCAGCCCCAGCATTTT. Full variable domain (rest looked up from reference TRBV5-6 and TRBJ1-5): DAGVTQSPTHLIKTRGQQVTLRCSPKSGHDTVSWYQQALGQGPQFIFQYYEEEERQRGNFPDRFSGHQFPNYSSELNVNALLLGDSALYLCASSLGDRFSNQPQHFGDGTRLSIL.

The V call is TRBV6-5, the J call TRBJ2-5; 7 positions agree with TRBD1. In germline, CDR1 is MNHEY, CDR2 SVGAGI. Trimming took 6 bases from V and 7 from J; bases not matched to a gene: 11. This CDR3 spans 14 amino acids. The CDR3 sequence is CASSLSPAGGTQYF. In DNA form, the CDR3 reads TGTGCCAGCAGCCTATCCCCGGCAGGGGGGACCCAGTACTTC.

This sequence joins TRBV11-1 and TRBJ1-1; 8 bases are a match to TRBD1. V was pared by 1 base and J by 5 bases, with 0 bases of the junction left unmatched. The germline CDR1 and CDR2 sequences are SGHAT and FQDESV (reference sequence). CDR3 length: 13 amino acids. The CDR3 region is CASSLGQGTEAFF. The CDR3 coding sequence is TGTGCCAGCAGCTTAGGACAGGGGACTGAAGCTTTCTTT.

This sequence joins TRBV18 and TRBJ1-2; 9 nucleotides line up with TRBD1. V was clipped by 5 bases and J by 6 bases; unmatched bases: 7. CDR1 is KGHSH and CDR2 is LQKENI in the germline V gene. This CDR3 has 14 amino acids. For the CDR3, the DNA is TGTGCCAGCTCAGCGGGACAGGGAGTTGATGGCTACACCTTC. Its protein product is CASSAGQGVDGYTF.

The J gene is TRBJ2-7, the V gene TRBV5-1, with TRBD2 as a possible D gene (6 bases). The CDR3 has 16 residues. Looked up from germline, CDR1 is SGHRS and CDR2 is YFSETQ. Trimming pared 3 bases from V and 3 bases from J, leaving 19 bases between. The CDR3: CASSWGDFRSNYEQYF. DNA of the CDR3: TGCGCCAGCAGCTGGGGGGACTTCCGAAGCAACTACGAGCAGTACTTC.

The chain is built from TRBV5-4 and TRBJ2-1; no clear D. V lost 4 bases to trimming and J lost 7 bases, with 6 bases between them. The CDR3 contains 11 residues. Germline V CDR1 and CDR2: SGHNT, YYREEE (reference sequence). This chain's CDR3 is CASSLTNEQFF. CDR3 DNA: TGTGCCAGCAGCCTAACTAATGAGCAGTTCTTC.

The chain combines TRBV28 with TRBJ1-2; 8 bases are shared with TRBD1. CDR1 and CDR2 (germline): MDHEN, SYDVKM. The CDR3 consists of 16 residues. V gave up 4 bases and J gave up 0 bases; unmatched junction bases: 7. The CDR3 DNA follows: TGTGCCAGCAGTTCTCGACAGGGGAGGACTAACTATGGCTACACCTTC. Translation gives CASSSRQGRTNYGYTF.

As for this clone: The sample contains more than one DNA sequence encoding this CDR3. This rearrangement joins TRBV9 to TRBJ2-2, with D possibly being TRBD1 (6 bases). CDR1 is SGDLS, CDR2 YYNGEE, per germline. Trimming took off 0 bases at V and 5 bases at J, with 8 bases between the two ends. This CDR3 has 14 amino acids. This CDR3 is CASSVVQGTGELFF. In DNA form, the CDR3 reads TGTGCCAGCAGCGTAGTACAGGGTACCGGGGAGCTGTTTTTT. Variable domain in full (rest from reference TRBV9 and TRBJ2-2): DSGVTQTPKHLITATGQRVTLRCSPRSGDLSVYWYQQSLDQGLQFLIQYYNGEERAKGNILERFSAQQFPDLHSELNLSSLELGDSALYFCASSVVQGTGELFFGEGSRLTVL.

This chain uses TRBV18 with TRBJ1-6; 8 bases map to TRBD1. Germline V gene data show CDR1 as KGHSH and CDR2 as LQKENI. The CDR3 extends over 16 amino acids. V gave up 2 bases and J gave up 8 bases; unmatched junction bases: 8. This CDR3 reads CASSPKQTGVDSPLHF. The CDR3, as DNA: TGTGCCAGCTCACCAAAACAGACAGGGGTTGATTCACCCCTCCACTTT. The entire variable domain, with the rest obtained from reference TRBV18 and TRBJ1-6, is as follows: NAGVMQNPRHLVRRRGQEARLRCSPMKGHSHVYWYRQLPEEGLKFMVYLQKENIIDESGMPKERFSAEFPKEGPSILRIQQVVRGDSAAYFCASSPKQTGVDSPLHFGNGTRLTVT.